These 29 T cell receptor beta chains originate from one sample sequenced in a study of cytomegalovirus exposure and HLA in healthy donors. 60 Vbeta and 13 Jbeta primers were used in PCR. Some clones are missing from TCRdb's copy, which holds only in-frame ones; the method was immunoSEQ multiplex PCR. The repertoire includes around 190,000 clones, 70% to 75% of them detected once, and more than 4.5% sits in the top ten. The sample consisted of PBMCs. The source of these receptors is a man aged 25-45 years in good health and CMV-seropositive.

The rearrangement uses TRBV28 and TRBJ1-5; 8 nucleotides agree with TRBD1. This CDR3 is 15 amino acids long. Trimming took 4 bases from V and 1 from J; bases not matched to a gene: 3. CDR1 and CDR2 (germline): MDHEN, SYDVKM. CDR3 loop: CASSWTGKSNQPQHF. The DNA for the CDR3 is TGTGCCAGCAGTTGGACAGGGAAGAGCAATCAGCCCCAGCATTTT.

The CDR3 here is CASIPGRRGYGYTF. The DNA for the CDR3 is TGTGCCAGCATTCCAGGGCGGCGGGGCTATGGCTACACCTTC. The chain has TRBV6-5 and TRBJ1-2; a weak D match, TRBD1 (5 bases). The CDR3 covers 14 residues. Trimming stripped 7 bases from V and 4 bases from J, with 16 bases between. The germline gives CDR1 MNHEY, CDR2 SVGAGI.

The rearrangement links TRBV7-2 to TRBJ1-3; 10 bases align to TRBD1. CDR1 and CDR2 from the germline V gene are SGHTA and FQGNSA. CDR3 size: 16 residues. Trimming removed 5 bases from V and 2 bases from J; junction bases left unmatched: 6. The CDR3 DNA is TGTGCCAGCAGCCCCCAAGGGACAGGGGCTGGAAACACCATATATTTT. Translating it yields CASSPQGTGAGNTIYF. Variable domain in full (rest from reference TRBV7-2 and TRBJ1-3): GAGVSQSPSNKVTEKGKDVELRCDPISGHTALYWYRQSLGQGLEFLIYFQGNSAPDKSGLPSDRFSAERTGGSVSTLTIQRTQQEDSAVYLCASSPQGTGAGNTIYFGEGSWLTVV.

The rearrangement links TRBV27 to TRBJ1-1; D is unclear. Between the trimmed V and J ends, which lost 5 bases and 6 bases, there was a span of 13 bases. The germline V gene encodes CDR1 MNHEY and CDR2 SMNVEV (reference sequence). This CDR3 comprises 13 residues. CDR3 coding DNA: TGTGCCAGCAGTAACGGCCGACTTCCTGAAGCTTTCTTT. Translation gives CASSNGRLPEAFF.

This clone was seen more than once but under ten times. The V gene is TRBV5-1, the J gene TRBJ2-5, with 8 bases identical to TRBD1. CDR1 and CDR2 from the germline V gene are SGHRS and YFSETQ. V dropped 1 base and J dropped 5; count of bases not matched to a gene: 10. This CDR3 comprises 16 residues. The CDR3 spells CASSLRPQGGSETQYF. The CDR3 nucleotides read TGCGCCAGCAGCTTGCGACCACAGGGGGGTAGTGAGACCCAGTACTTC.

V is TRBV5-5 and J is TRBJ1-4, with D hard to call. V was shortened by 1 base and J by 8 bases, with 9 bases between the two germline ends. The CDR3 has 13 amino acids. CDR1 is SGHKS and CDR2 is YYEKEE in the germline V gene (reference sequence). DNA for the CDR3: TGTGCCAGCAGCTTGACAGACCTCGAAAAACTGTTTTTT. Its protein product is CASSLTDLEKLFF.

This clone is a singleton in its sample. The chain joins TRBV29-1 to TRBJ2-1; 13 nucleotides agree with TRBD2. Germline lookup yields CDR1 SQVTM and CDR2 ANQGSEA. The CDR3 totals 13 residues. Germline trimming cut 6 bases from V and 9 bases from J; bases unmatched to any gene: 5. CDR3 bases: TGCAGCGTCGTTAGACTAGCGGGAGGTGAGCAGTTCTTC. Protein: CSVVRLAGGEQFF.

This clone was detected a few times. The chain couples TRBV28 to TRBJ2-7; D is possibly TRBD1 (5 bases). Germline-derived CDR1 and CDR2 are MDHEN and SYDVKM. Trimming took off 3 bases at V and 3 bases at J, with 12 bases between the two ends. CDR3 length: 14 amino acids. CDR3 nucleotide sequence: TGTGCCAGCAGTTTCCCCGACAGTTACTACGAGCAGTACTTC. Translated: CASSFPDSYYEQYF.

The chain joins TRBV13 to TRBJ2-7, with TRBD1 identical over 7 bases. The germline V gene encodes CDR1 PRHDT and CDR2 FYEKMQ (reference sequence). CDR3 length equals 15 residues. V shed 5 bases, J shed 5 bases, and the junction held 12 bases outside the gene matches. The CDR3 sequence is CASSAPPTGPDEQYF. The CDR3 DNA sequence: TGTGCCAGCAGCGCCCCCCCGACAGGGCCCGACGAGCAGTACTTC.

This clone was detected a few times. This chain's CDR3 is CASSVDVRRDYGYTF. The CDR3 DNA sequence: TGTGCCAGCAGCGTAGATGTCCGGCGGGACTATGGCTACACCTTC. V usage is TRBV9 and J usage is TRBJ1-2; D is unresolved. This CDR3 is built from 15 residues. With 0 bases removed from V and 3 bases from J, the gap between germline ends came to 12 bases. The germline V gene encodes CDR1 SGDLS and CDR2 YYNGEE.

The rearrangement links TRBV6-5 to TRBJ2-1; 8 bases map to TRBD2. Germline loops: CDR1 MNHEY, CDR2 SVGAGI. This CDR3 spans 15 amino acids. After removal of 6 bases from V and 8 bases from J, the junction contained 12 bases not matched to a gene. CDR3 residues: CASRQLAELQYEQFF. CDR3 in DNA: TGTGCCAGCAGACAACTAGCGGAGCTCCAGTATGAGCAGTTCTTC.

The chain combines TRBV7-2 with TRBJ1-2; 7 bases match TRBD1. The trim removed 1 base at V and 7 bases at J, leaving 6 bases unmatched. CDR1 is SGHTA, CDR2 FQGNSA, per germline. This CDR3 is built from 14 residues. In DNA form, the CDR3 reads TGTGCCAGCAGCTTAGGGACAGGCTTAGGTGGCTACACCTTC. This codes for CASSLGTGLGGYTF.

The J gene is TRBJ2-3, the V gene TRBV7-3; D is possibly TRBD2 (6 bases). CDR1 is SGHTA, CDR2 FQGTGA, per germline. V lost 2 bases, J lost 0 bases, and 21 bases lay in between. The CDR3 is made up of 19 amino acids. Here the CDR3 reads CASSLARWGDAASTDTQYF. The CDR3 nucleotides are TGTGCCAGCAGCTTAGCACGGTGGGGGGACGCGGCTAGCACAGATACGCAGTATTTT. Using reference TRBV7-3 and TRBJ2-3 for the parts outside the CDR3, the full variable domain is GAGVSQTPSNKVTEKGKYVELRCDPISGHTALYWYRQSLGQGPEFLIYFQGTGAADDSGLPNDRFFAVRPEGSVSTLKIQRTERGDSAVYLCASSLARWGDAASTDTQYFGPGTRLTVL.

The chain has TRBV15 and TRBJ1-3; TRBD1 is a possible D gene (6 bases). There are 15 residues in the CDR3. Deletions cut 0 bases from V and 3 bases from J, with 9 bases between. Germline CDR1 reads LNHNV; CDR2 reads YYDKDF (reference sequence). The chain's CDR3 is CATSRDRGDGNTIYF. The CDR3, as DNA: TGTGCCACCAGCAGAGACAGGGGAGATGGAAACACCATATATTTT.

This clone was detected only a few times. The chain employs TRBV6-6 and TRBJ2-3, with D possibly matching TRBD2 (5 bases). The V gene's germline CDR1 is MNHNY and CDR2 SVGAGI (reference sequence). V was clipped by 2 bases and J by 4 bases, with 13 bases between them. The CDR3 is made up of 15 amino acids. The CDR3 nucleotides are TGTGCCAGCAGTTACGGGGTGGGGAGCTCAGATACGCAGTATTTT. This sequence encodes CASSYGVGSSDTQYF.

The chain joins TRBV5-4 to TRBJ2-7; 8 bases are a match to TRBD1. Germline V gene sequence: CDR1 SGHNT, CDR2 YYREEE (reference sequence). Losses at the gene ends were 0 bases for V and 6 bases for J; bases not matched to a gene: 5. The CDR3 extends over 14 amino acids. CDR3 loop: CASSLVAGGTEQYF. In nucleotides, the CDR3 is TGTGCCAGCAGCTTGGTGGCAGGGGGCACCGAGCAGTACTTC. Variable domain in full (rest from reference TRBV5-4 and TRBJ2-7): ETGVTQSPTHLIKTRGQQVTLRCSSQSGHNTVSWYQQALGQGPQFIFQYYREEENGRGNFPPRFSGLQFPNYSSELNVNALELDDSALYLCASSLVAGGTEQYFGPGTRLTVT.

This clone was observed a handful of times. This chain links TRBV10-3 with TRBJ1-1; D is unclear. CDR1 and CDR2 from the germline V gene are ENHRY and SYGVKD. V lost 6 bases and J 1 base, leaving 9 bases between the germline ends. The CDR3 is made up of 13 amino acids. This CDR3 is CAISQSGNTEAFF. The CDR3 DNA reads TGTGCCATCAGCCAATCGGGGAACACTGAAGCTTTCTTT.

This clone has only one observation. J is TRBJ2-7 and V is TRBV9; TRBD2 matches 16 bases. The CDR3 spans 16 residues. The V gene end was trimmed by 3 bases and the J gene end by 2 bases; junction bases not matched to a gene: 2. Germline assignment: CDR1 SGDLS and CDR2 YYNGEE. The CDR3 region has the DNA TGTGCCAGCAGCGGGGGACTAGCGGGAGGGGCCTACGAGCAGTACTTC. Encoded protein: CASSGGLAGGAYEQYF.

There are a few counts of this clone. The J gene is TRBJ2-1, the V gene TRBV9, with D maybe TRBD2 (5 bases). CDR3 length: 23 amino acids. The V and J ends lost 0 bases and 6 bases respectively, with 37 bases between them. In germline, CDR1 is SGDLS, CDR2 YYNGEE. CDR3 region: CASSVATTTWWASTSGSPNEQFF. The DNA for the CDR3 is TGTGCCAGCAGCGTAGCTACAACGACCTGGTGGGCTTCTACGAGCGGATCTCCCAATGAGCAGTTCTTC.

The rearrangement joins TRBV7-9 to TRBJ2-5, with D possibly being TRBD1 (6 bases). Trimming stripped 5 bases from V and 0 bases from J, with 13 bases between. Per germline, CDR1 SEHNR and CDR2 FQNEAQ (reference sequence). The CDR3 is 15 amino acids. The CDR3 here is CASSQGDTYQETQYF. CDR3 in DNA: TGTGCCAGCAGCCAAGGGGACACCTACCAAGAGACCCAGTACTTC.

The chain has TRBV7-2 and TRBJ1-5; D remains ambiguous. Trimming took 5 bases from V and 0 from J, leaving 14 bases between them. This CDR3 spans 16 amino acids. CDR1 is SGHTA, CDR2 FQGNSA, per germline. This CDR3 reads CASSPTGGYSNQPQHF. The CDR3 bases are TGTGCCAGCAGCCCGACGGGTGGGTATAGCAATCAGCCCCAGCATTTT.

This clone occurred a few times. At one boundary the junction diverges from the germline segment, which might be a read error. The genes are TRBV5-1 and TRBJ2-4; 10 bases are shared with TRBD1. Per germline, CDR1 SGHRS and CDR2 YFSETQ. The CDR3 runs to 12 residues. The CDR3 DNA sequence: TGCGCCAGCAGCTTGGAGGGACAGGGGATGGACTTC. This gives the protein CASSLEGQGMDF.

This clone showed up just a few times. The chain carries TRBV11-2 and TRBJ2-5, with 8 bases fitting TRBD1. The CDR3 length is 14 residues. The J segment lost 9 bases and the V segment lost 5 bases, leaving 11 bases of the junction unmatched. The germline V gene encodes CDR1 SGHAT and CDR2 FQNNGV. CDR3 sequence reads: CASSPGQASRAQYF. CDR3 sequence (DNA): TGTGCCAGCAGCCCGGGACAGGCCTCCCGGGCCCAGTACTTC.

V usage is TRBV28 and J usage is TRBJ2-2, with TRBD2 matching over 7 bases. The CDR3 loop spans 17 amino acids. The V and J ends lost 4 bases and 4 bases, in that order; junction bases with no gene match: 12. Looked up from germline, CDR1 is MDHEN and CDR2 is SYDVKM. Here the CDR3 DNA reads TGTGCCAGCAGTTCCCCTAGTGAGGGGAGGGCCACCGGGGAGCTGTTTTTT. It encodes CASSSPSEGRATGELFF.

J is TRBJ2-5 and V is TRBV5-1; possibly TRBD1 for D (6 bases). Between the trimmed V and J ends, which lost 1 base and 1 base, there was a span of 11 bases. The CDR3 is made up of 15 amino acids. Germline V gene sequence: CDR1 SGHRS, CDR2 YFSETQ. In DNA form, the CDR3 reads TGCGCCAGCAGCTTGTTTGACAGGACCCAAGAGACCCAGTACTTC. The encoded protein is CASSLFDRTQETQYF.

The chain links TRBV15 to TRBJ2-2, with D perhaps TRBD1 (7 bases). Germline lookup yields CDR1 LNHNV and CDR2 YYDKDF (reference sequence). Deletions cut 4 bases from V and 4 bases from J, with 13 bases between. The CDR3 loop spans 15 amino acids. CDR3 in amino acids: CATSNRQGGTGELFF. The CDR3 nucleotides are TGTGCCACCAGCAACCGACAGGGAGGCACCGGGGAGCTGTTTTTT. The entire variable domain, with the rest obtained from reference TRBV15 and TRBJ2-2, is as follows: DAMVIQNPRYQVTQFGKPVTLSCSQTLNHNVMYWYQQKSSQAPKLLFHYYDKDFNNEADTPDNFQSRRPNTSFCFLDIRSPGLGDTAMYLCATSNRQGGTGELFFGEGSRLTVL.

The genes are TRBV15 and TRBJ2-5; unclear D gene. Between the trimmed V and J ends, which lost 0 bases and 5 bases, there was a span of 10 bases. Germline V gene data show CDR1 as LNHNV and CDR2 as YYDKDF (reference sequence). The CDR3 contains 14 residues. CDR3 region: CATSRDGQTETQYF. The CDR3 nucleotides read TGTGCCACCAGCAGAGATGGGCAGACCGAGACCCAGTACTTC.

This chain links TRBV15 with TRBJ2-7; tentatively, D is TRBD2 (5 bases). Germline V gene sequence: CDR1 LNHNV, CDR2 YYDKDF (reference sequence). The CDR3 covers 14 residues. Trimming left V 5 bases short and J 2 bases short, with 13 bases between. The CDR3 loop reads CATSAGRLTYEQYF. The CDR3 region has the DNA TGTGCCACCAGCGCAGGCCGACTAACCTACGAGCAGTACTTC.

The chain uses TRBV7-6 and TRBJ2-2; 9 nucleotides line up with TRBD1. V lost 0 bases and J lost 6; bases outside the gene matches: 5. Germline V gene lookup returns CDR1 SGHVS and CDR2 FNYEAQ. The length of the CDR3 is 16 residues. The CDR3 sequence: CASSLAAGQGAGELFF. In DNA, the CDR3 is TGTGCCAGCAGCTTAGCCGCGGGACAGGGAGCCGGGGAGCTGTTTTTT. The entire variable domain, with the rest obtained from reference TRBV7-6 and TRBJ2-2, is as follows: GAGVSQSPRYKVTKRGQDVALRCDPISGHVSLYWYRQALGQGPEFLTYFNYEAQQDKSGLPNDRFSAERPEGSISTLTIQRTEQRDSAMYRCASSLAAGQGAGELFFGEGSRLTVL.